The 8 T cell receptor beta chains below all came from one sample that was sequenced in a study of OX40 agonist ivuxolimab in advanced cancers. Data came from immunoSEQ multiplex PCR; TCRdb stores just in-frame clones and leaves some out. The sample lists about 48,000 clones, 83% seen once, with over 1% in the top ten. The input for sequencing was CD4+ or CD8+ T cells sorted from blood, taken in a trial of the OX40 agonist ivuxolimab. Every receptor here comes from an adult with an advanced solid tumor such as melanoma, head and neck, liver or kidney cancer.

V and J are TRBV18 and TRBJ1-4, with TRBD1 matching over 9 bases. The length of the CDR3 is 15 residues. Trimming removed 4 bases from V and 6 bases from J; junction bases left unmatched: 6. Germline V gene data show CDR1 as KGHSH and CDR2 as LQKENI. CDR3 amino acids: CASSQQGAWDEKLFF. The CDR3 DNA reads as TGTGCCAGCTCACAACAGGGGGCTTGGGATGAAAAACTGTTTTTT. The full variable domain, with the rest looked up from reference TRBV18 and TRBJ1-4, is NAGVMQNPRHLVRRRGQEARLRCSPMKGHSHVYWYRQLPEEGLKFMVYLQKENIIDESGMPKERFSAEFPKEGPSILRIQQVVRGDSAAYFCASSQQGAWDEKLFFGSGTQLSVL.

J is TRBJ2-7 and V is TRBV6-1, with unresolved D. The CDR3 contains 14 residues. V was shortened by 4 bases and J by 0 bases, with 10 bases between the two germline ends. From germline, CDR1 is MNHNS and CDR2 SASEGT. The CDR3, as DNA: TGTGCCAGCAGTGCTAACCCCAGCTCCTACGAGCAGTACTTC. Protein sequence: CASSANPSSYEQYF.

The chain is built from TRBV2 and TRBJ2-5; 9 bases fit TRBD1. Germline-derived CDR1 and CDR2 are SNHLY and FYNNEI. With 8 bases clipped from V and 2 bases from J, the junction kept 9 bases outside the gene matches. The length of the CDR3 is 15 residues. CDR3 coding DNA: TGTGCCAGCCGGCGCACAGGGGGCTGGCAAGAGACCCAGTACTTC. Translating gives CASRRTGGWQETQYF.

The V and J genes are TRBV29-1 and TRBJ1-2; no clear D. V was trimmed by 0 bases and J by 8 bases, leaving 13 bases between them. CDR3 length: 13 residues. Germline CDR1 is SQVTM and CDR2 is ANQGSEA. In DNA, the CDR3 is TGCAGCGTTGAAGAAGAATGGGGATGGGGCTACACCTTC. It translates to CSVEEEWGWGYTF.

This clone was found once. CDR3 protein: CASGLIAGRDTGELFF. The CDR3 DNA is TGTGCTAGTGGTTTGATAGCGGGGCGGGACACCGGGGAGCTGTTTTTT. The V gene is TRBV12-5, the J gene TRBJ2-2; 8 bases are shared with TRBD2. V gave up 2 bases and J gave up 3 bases; unmatched junction bases: 5. CDR1 and CDR2 from the germline V gene are LGHNT and FRNRAP. This CDR3 comprises 16 residues.

CDR3 coding DNA: TGCAGCGTTGACCTGGGGCTGAACACTGAAGCTTTCTTT. It encodes CSVDLGLNTEAFF. This chain links TRBV29-1 with TRBJ1-1; D perhaps matches TRBD1 (5 bases). CDR1 and CDR2 (germline): SQVTM, ANQGSEA. The CDR3 loop spans 13 amino acids. Trimming took off 3 bases at V and 0 bases at J, with 8 bases between the two ends.

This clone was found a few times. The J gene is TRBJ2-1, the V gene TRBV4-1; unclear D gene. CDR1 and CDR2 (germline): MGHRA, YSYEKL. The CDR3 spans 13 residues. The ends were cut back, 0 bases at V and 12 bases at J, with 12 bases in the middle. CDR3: CASSQDGFRRQFF. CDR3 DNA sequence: TGCGCCAGCAGCCAAGACGGCTTTAGAAGGCAGTTCTTC.

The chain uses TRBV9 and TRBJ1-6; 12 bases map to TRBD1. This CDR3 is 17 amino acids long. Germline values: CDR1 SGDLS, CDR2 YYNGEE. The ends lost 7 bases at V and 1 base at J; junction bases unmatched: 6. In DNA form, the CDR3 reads TGTGCCAGCGGGACAGGGGGCCTAATTTCCTATAATTCACCCCTCCACTTT. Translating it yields CASGTGGLISYNSPLHF.